This TCR beta chain was retrieved from a study of blood T cells in healthy people across ages. Note on this clonotype: Its specificity is not known.

Primers used in a second PCR of about 7 to 12 cycles were a sample-barcoded 5' primer and a J-beta primer mix. TCRdb recomputed calls from the 5' RACE reads with MiXCR, one row per CDR3 protein. The table lists just over 1 million distinct CDR3 sequences, under 45% of them singletons. Study-wide points: Any conclusive comparison of naive versus antigen-experienced cells was prevented by using unsorted PBMCs.

Material for sequencing was blood. This TCR came from a woman aged 55-70 years in good health.

CDR3 bases: TGCAGCGTTTCCGGGACAGGGGATCAGCCCCAGCATTTT. This gives the protein CSVSGTGDQPQHF. V is TRBV29-1 and J is TRBJ1-5; 10 nucleotides align to TRBD1. The trim removed 5 bases at V and 5 bases at J, leaving 3 bases unmatched. The CDR3 loop spans 13 amino acids. CDR1 is SQVTM and CDR2 is ANQGSEA in the germline V gene.